This TCR beta chain emerged from a study of T cell changes during pregnancy in multiple sclerosis (dated by TCRdb to the late 2010s). Regarding the study in general: In women with multiple sclerosis, the researchers looked at how the T cell repertoire shifted as pregnancy progressed.

The receptor library was made with the immunoSEQ multiplex PCR assay. TCRdb stores this immuneACCESS table with in-frame sequences only. Part of the clones is absent; in the studies checked, under half of the shortfall reflects unresolved V genes, and no reason is known for the rest. Within this sample are roughly 51,000 clones, with approximately 94% of them counted one time only. The top ten clonotypes cover roughly 5% of the sample. In regard to this clone: No antigen is known for it. Base quality data are lacking; no much larger clone is found one base away.

The receptor was isolated from a female donor with multiple sclerosis, enrolled in a pregnancy study. Here the sequenced sample was CD8+ T cells from peripheral blood mononuclear cells, taken before pregnancy.

The nucleotide sequence is given as TGTGCCAGCAGTGGGGGGGGAAGCGGCACAGATACGCAGTATTTT. Its protein reads: CASSGGGSGTDTQYF. The rearranged chain carries TRBV2 and TRBJ2-3, and TRBD2 aligns with 7 junction nucleotides. Clipping removes 4 bases from V and 1 base from J, with 5 as the unmatched junction base count. In the germline V gene, CDR1 corresponds to SNHLY and CDR2 to FYNNEI. The CDR3 sequence holds 15 residues, the cysteine and phenylalanine included. Of the read, only the CDR3 DNA is kept; its 45 bases are in frame from base 1. Joined to the reference TRBV2 and TRBJ2-3 proteins, this CDR3 gives the full variable domain: EPEVTQTPSHQVTQMGQEVILRCVPISNHLYFYWYRQILGQKVEFLVSFYNNEISEKSEIFDDQFSVERPDGSNFTLKIRSTKLEDSAMYFCASSGGGSGTDTQYFGPGTRLTVL.